A selection of T cell receptor beta chains follows, all from one sample in a study of blood T cell repertoires in COVID-19. Data came from immunoSEQ multiplex PCR; TCRdb stores just in-frame clones and leaves some out. The sample includes around 100,000 clones, around 90% of them seen just once. Sequencing input: peripheral blood. Receptors originate from a human donor with active COVID-19. The donor label of this sample is uncertain. Both conserved end residues are part of each CDR3. A D gene is named only where the DNA matches it firmly. The listing skips clone size in some rows; elsewhere it reads once, few, many or a size class.

abundance	v_gene	j_gene	d_gene	CDR3nt	CDR3aa
-	TRBV10-1	TRBJ2-1	TRBD2	TGCGCCAGCAGTGAGACTAGCGGGGGCTACAATGAGCAGTTCTTC	CASSETSGGYNEQFF
-	TRBV24-1	TRBJ2-6	-	TGTGCCACCAGGACAGGTTTCTCTGGGGCCAACGTCCTGACTTTC	CATRTGFSGANVLTF
-	TRBV4-2	TRBJ2-1	-	TGTGCCAGCAGCAAAGAGGGGACAAAATCCTACAATGAGCAGTTCTTC	CASSKEGTKSYNEQFF
-	TRBV12-3/TRBV12-4	TRBJ2-7	TRBD1	TGTGCCAGCAAAATATGGACAGGGGCTAAGCAGTACTTC	CASKIWTGAKQYF
-	TRBV4-1	TRBJ2-1	TRBD1	TGCGCCAGCAGCCCGAGGACAGGGTGGGTCGATGAGCAGTTCTTC	CASSPRTGWVDEQFF
-	TRBV2	TRBJ1-1	TRBD1	TGTGCCAGCAGTGCCAACAGGGGGGAAACTGAAGCTTTCTTT	CASSANRGETEAFF
few	TRBV7-3	TRBJ2-3	-	TGTGCCAGCAGCTTAAATGGCTGGACAGATACGCAGTATTTT	CASSLNGWTDTQYF
-	TRBV11-2	TRBJ1-5	-	TGTGCCAGCAGCCCCCTAGCCGGGTCTCAGCCCCAGCATTTT	CASSPLAGSQPQHF
-	TRBV7-9	TRBJ1-5	TRBD1	TGTGCCAGCAGCGGGACAGGGGGCTCTAAGCCCCAGCATTTT	CASSGTGGSKPQHF
-	TRBV5-1	TRBJ1-2	-	TGCGCCAGCAGCTCCCCAGGGGACTATGGCTACACCTTC	CASSSPGDYGYTF
-	TRBV9	TRBJ1-2	TRBD1	TGTGCCAGCAGCGTAGGAGACAGGGACTTCCTCTATGGCTACACCTTC	CASSVGDRDFLYGYTF
few	TRBV19	TRBJ2-7	TRBD1	TGTGCCAGTGGACTCGGGACAGGGTCCTACGAGCAGTACTTC	CASGLGTGSYEQYF
-	TRBV7-3	TRBJ2-2	-	TGTGCCAGCAGCTTAAGGAGTTACACCGGGGAGCTGTTTTTT	CASSLRSYTGELFF
-	TRBV3-1/TRBV3-2	TRBJ1-2	-	TGTGCCAGCAGCGGAGGGCGGGATAACTATGGCTACACCTTC	CASSGGRDNYGYTF
-	TRBV9	TRBJ2-1	-	TGTGCCAGCAGCGTAGGGGGGGTCAATGAGCAGTTCTTC	CASSVGGVNEQFF
once	TRBV5-6	TRBJ2-5	TRBD1	TGTGCCAGCAGCTTTGAAGTCCCGGGACAGGGGAAGACCCAGTACTTC	CASSFEVPGQGKTQYF
-	TRBV5-1	TRBJ2-4	-	TGCGCCAGCTCGGCGGGGCAGGGAGGGGGCATTCAGTACTTC	CASSAGQGGGIQYF
-	TRBV14	TRBJ1-1	-	TGTGCCAGCAGCCCGATCCAGGGAGGGAACACTGAAGCTTTCTTT	CASSPIQGGNTEAFF
-	TRBV6-1	TRBJ2-5	-	TGTGCCAGCAGAGGGACAAGCCGAGAGACCCAGTACTTC	CASRGTSRETQYF
-	TRBV7-2	TRBJ2-7	-	TGTGCCAGCAGCCTAGCGCTAAGCTCCTACGAGCAGTACTTC	CASSLALSSYEQYF
-	TRBV4-3	TRBJ2-3	-	TGCGCCAGCAGCCAACACAGGGATGAGAATACAGATACGCAGTATTTT	CASSQHRDENTDTQYF
-	TRBV19	TRBJ2-3	-	TGTGCCAGTAGCCTAACACTGGGCGGGGTCACAGATACGCAGTATTTT	CASSLTLGGVTDTQYF
-	TRBV9	TRBJ1-1	-	TGTGCCAGCGGGGGGACTGAAGCTTTCTTT	CASGGTEAFF
-	TRBV25-1	TRBJ1-1	-	TGTGCCAGCAGTGAATTTCGTCTACAGGTAAACACTGAAGCTTTCTTT	CASSEFRLQVNTEAFF
-	TRBV11-2	TRBJ1-1	-	TGTGCCAGCAGCCAACGGAGAAACACTGAGGCTTTCTTT	CASSQRRNTEAFF
-	TRBV28	TRBJ1-6	-	TGTGCCACCAAAACGGGACAACAGGCCTTCTATTGGTTGGCCCTCCACTTT	CATKTGQQAFYWLALHF
-	TRBV12-3/TRBV12-4	TRBJ2-1	-	TGTGCCAGCAGTTTAGGCAGGGTTGAGCAGTTCTTC	CASSLGRVEQFF
-	TRBV2	TRBJ1-1	-	TGTGCCAGCAGCCCCCGGAGAAGCACTGAAGCTTTCTTT	CASSPRRSTEAFF
-	TRBV2	TRBJ2-7	TRBD2	TGTGCCAGCAGACTAGCGGGATTCTCCTACGAGCAGTACTTC	CASRLAGFSYEQYF
-	TRBV9	TRBJ2-7	TRBD1	TGTGCCAGCAGCGTAGATACAGGGGAGCTCTACGAGCAGTACTTC	CASSVDTGELYEQYF
-	TRBV9	TRBJ1-1	-	TGTGCCAGCAGCGTCACAGGGTATACTGAAGCTTTCTTT	CASSVTGYTEAFF
-	TRBV7-3	TRBJ2-1	-	TGTGCCAGCAGCTCTGGTTGGGGGGCCTACAATGAGCAGTTCTTC	CASSSGWGAYNEQFF
-	TRBV11-1	TRBJ2-7	TRBD1	TGTGCCAGCAGTCGTAGACAGGGTCTCTACGAGCAGTACTTC	CASSRRQGLYEQYF
-	TRBV5-5	TRBJ2-5	TRBD1	TGTGCCAGCAGCTTGGGAAGACAGGGGAGGATCGGAGAGACCCAGTACTTC	CASSLGRQGRIGETQYF
-	TRBV6-5	TRBJ1-6	-	TGTGCCAGCAGCCCCGGACAAGGGGATTCACCCCTCCACTTT	CASSPGQGDSPLHF
once	TRBV5-6	TRBJ2-3	TRBD2	TGTGCCAGCAGCTTGGAAAGCGGGGGAACTTTAGATACGCAGTATTTT	CASSLESGGTLDTQYF
-	TRBV9	TRBJ2-3	TRBD1	TGTGCCAGCAGCGCAGGGACAGGGTTCACAGATACGCAGTATTTT	CASSAGTGFTDTQYF
-	TRBV7-8	TRBJ1-4	TRBD1	TGTGCCAGCAGCCCGAACGGACAGGGGGAAGAAAAACTGTTTTTT	CASSPNGQGEEKLFF
-	TRBV28	TRBJ2-3	TRBD1	TGTGCCAGCAGTTTGGTACCGACAGGGGTGGACTCAGATACGCAGTATTTT	CASSLVPTGVDSDTQYF
once	TRBV9	TRBJ1-3	-	TGTGCCAGCAGCGTAGGCCTCTCCGGACAGTCAGGAGGAAACACCATATATTTT	CASSVGLSGQSGGNTIYF
-	TRBV28	TRBJ1-2	TRBD1	TGTGCCAGCAGTTTAGGGGCCAGACAGGGTTCAAGCTATGGCTACACCTTC	CASSLGARQGSSYGYTF